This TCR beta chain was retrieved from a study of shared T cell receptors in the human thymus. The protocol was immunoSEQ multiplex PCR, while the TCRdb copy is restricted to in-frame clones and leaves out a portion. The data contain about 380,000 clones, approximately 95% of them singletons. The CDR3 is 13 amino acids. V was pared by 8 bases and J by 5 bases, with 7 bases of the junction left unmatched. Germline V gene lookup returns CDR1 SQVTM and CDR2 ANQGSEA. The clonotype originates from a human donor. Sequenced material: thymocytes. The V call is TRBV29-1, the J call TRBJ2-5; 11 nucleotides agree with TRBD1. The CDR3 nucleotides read TGCAGCACTCGGACAGGGGGCGTGGAGACCCAGTACTTC. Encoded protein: CSTRTGGVETQYF.